Following are 9 T cell receptor beta chains from one sample sequenced in a study of T cell responses to AZD1222 COVID-19 vaccine. Libraries were prepared by immunoSEQ multiplex PCR; TCRdb keeps only in-frame clonotypes and omits some of them. The sample has approximately 120,000 clones; about nine tenths are singletons. The material was peripheral blood, obtained on day 0 of AZD1222 vaccination. The receptors derive from an adult in good health.

The chain joins TRBV2 to TRBJ2-1, with a weak D call TRBD1 (6 bases). This CDR3 is built from 15 residues. V was cut by 2 bases and J by 6 bases, with 14 bases left in between. Germline V gene sequence: CDR1 SNHLY, CDR2 FYNNEI. This chain's CDR3 is CASSELRGIANEQFF. In DNA, the CDR3 is TGTGCCAGCAGTGAACTCAGGGGCATTGCCAATGAGCAGTTCTTC.

V gene TRBV13 combines with J gene TRBJ2-7; 8 positions agree with TRBD2. V trimming: 4 bases; J trimming: 2 bases; junction bases outside the gene matches: 4. This CDR3 region has 14 residues. Germline loops: CDR1 PRHDT, CDR2 FYEKMQ (reference sequence). The CDR3 region is CASSSRTSPYEQYF. The DNA of the CDR3 is TGTGCCAGCAGCTCCCGGACTAGCCCCTACGAGCAGTACTTC.

The chain has TRBV23-1 and TRBJ1-2, with a possible D match to TRBD1 (5 bases). TRBV23-1 is given ORF status, its function remaining uncertain. Trimming shortened V by 6 bases and J by 3 bases, and 20 bases separated the two germline ends. This CDR3 has 16 residues. The CDR3 DNA reads as TGCGCCAGCAGCACGAAGGGACGGGATATTGACTATGGCTACACCTTC. This translates into CASSTKGRDIDYGYTF.

The V gene is TRBV24-1, the J gene TRBJ2-1; 7 positions agree with TRBD2. The CDR3 loop spans 15 amino acids. Germline trimming cut 4 bases from V and 5 bases from J; bases unmatched to any gene: 7. CDR1 is KGHDR and CDR2 is SFDVKD in the germline V gene. This chain's CDR3 is CATSDASGEHNEQFF. The CDR3 DNA follows: TGTGCCACCAGTGACGCTAGCGGCGAACACAATGAGCAGTTCTTC.

This sequence joins TRBV12-3 or TRBV12-4 and TRBJ2-7; D perhaps matches TRBD1 (6 bases). Trimming removed 4 bases from V and 4 bases from J, with 8 bases in between. The CDR3 loop spans 12 amino acids. The CDR3 is CASSSQGYEQYF. In DNA form, the CDR3 reads TGTGCCAGCAGTTCACAGGGATACGAGCAGTACTTC.

The chain has TRBV29-1 and TRBJ2-3; 13 nucleotides agree with TRBD2. Germline V gene data show CDR1 as SQVTM and CDR2 as ANQGSEA. The CDR3 is made up of 15 amino acids. J was trimmed by 2 bases and V by 5 bases; bases with no gene match: 4. CDR3 sequence (DNA): TGCAGCGTTCGGACTAGCGGGAGCCTCACAGATACGCAGTATTTT. The encoded protein is CSVRTSGSLTDTQYF.

The genes are TRBV4-2 and TRBJ1-5; D perhaps matches TRBD1 (5 bases). Trimming removed 1 base from V and 4 bases from J, with 11 bases in between. This CDR3 has 15 residues. CDR1 and CDR2 from the germline V gene are LGHNA and YNFKEQ. The CDR3 loop reads CASSQGQTDNQPQHF. In DNA form, the CDR3 reads TGTGCCAGCAGCCAAGGACAGACCGATAATCAGCCCCAGCATTTT.

The gene calls are TRBV27 and TRBJ1-2; possible D gene TRBD1, 5 bases. The CDR3 totals 13 residues. Germline V CDR1 and CDR2: MNHEY, SMNVEV (reference sequence). V lost 3 bases and J lost 7, with 12 bases in between. CDR3 nucleotide sequence: TGTGCCAGCAGTTTTCAGGGTGCGAGTGGCTACACCTTC. Residues: CASSFQGASGYTF.

The CDR3: CASSLNRNEQFF. CDR3 DNA sequence: TGTGCCAGCAGTTTAAACCGCAATGAGCAGTTCTTC. The rearrangement joins TRBV28 to TRBJ2-1; D is undetermined. This CDR3 spans 12 amino acids. Trimming took off 2 bases at V and 6 bases at J, with 5 bases between the two ends. Germline values: CDR1 MDHEN, CDR2 SYDVKM.